This T cell receptor (beta chain) was retrieved from a study of cytomegalovirus exposure and HLA in healthy donors. Study results and caveats: A highly shared variant cluster was judged a likely technical artifact.

As regards this clone: Its antigen is not known.

Vbeta (60) and Jbeta (13) primers were used in the PCR. Using immunoSEQ multiplex PCR, the repertoire was profiled, and TCRdb retains in-frame clones only, with some absent. The table lists approximately 150,000 clones, roughly 85% of them singletons, with 1.3% in the top ten. Donors showed nominal health when sampled, although they likely had unrecorded immune exposures. The CDR3 sequence is 15 residues long. Germline V gene sequence: CDR1 MNHNY, CDR2 SVGAGI (reference sequence). This TCR came from a man aged 25 to 40 in good health and CMV-seronegative. The chain recombines TRBV6-6 with TRBJ2-5; D might be TRBD1 (6 bases). The last part of the DNA fits TRBJ2-7 better; the J call may be wrong. Source material: PBMCs. CDR3 sequence reads: CASSLPQGNDYEQYF. DNA for the CDR3: TGTGCCAGCAGCCTCCCTCAGGGGAACGACTACGAGCAGTACTTC.